The 3 T cell receptor beta chains listed next were all sequenced from one sample in a study of identical twins. TCRdb independently ran MiXCR on the 5' RACE reads; one entry per CDR3 protein. The table lists 1.5 million to 2 million distinct CDR3 sequences, 32% of them singletons, with approximately 0.25% in the top ten. The sample comprised cord blood. These receptors were taken from a newborn girl in good health.

There are a few counts of this clonotype. V and J are TRBV11-2 and TRBJ2-3; 10 nucleotides line up with TRBD2. V was clipped by 6 bases and J by 2 bases; unmatched bases: 11. This CDR3 contains 17 residues. The V gene's germline CDR1 is SGHAT and CDR2 FQNNGV. CDR3 coding DNA: TGTGCCAGCAGTCGGACTAGCGGTCGTAAGACCACAGATACGCAGTATTTT. This translates into CASSRTSGRKTTDTQYF.

Details on this clonotype: A much larger clone lies one base from this, so it may be a read error. The V and J genes are TRBV24-1 and TRBJ2-1; 7 nucleotides align to TRBD2. The V gene's germline CDR1 is KGHDR and CDR2 SFDVKD. CDR3 length: 21 amino acids. The CDR3 DNA follows: TGTGCCACCAGTGACCCGAACCGGGAGGCTCCTACTCAAAGCTCCTACAATAAGCAGTTCTTC. It specifies CATSDPNREAPTQSSYNKQFF.

This clonotype was observed once. The genes are TRBV12-3 or TRBV12-4 and TRBJ2-2; 9 nucleotides align to TRBD2. The CDR3 has 16 residues. Unmatched junction bases numbered 5, after V lost 5 bases and J lost 1 base. CDR3 bases: TGTGCCAGCAGTCCCACGACTAGCGGGAACACCGGGGAGCTGTTTTTT. Its translation: CASSPTTSGNTGELFF.